A single sample is the source of the 27 T cell receptor beta chains below, sequenced in a study of blood T cell repertoires in COVID-19. The assay was immunoSEQ multiplex PCR, and TCRdb's table has in-frame clones only and misses some. The sample lists a few hundred thousand clones; 85% to 90% were seen once. The sample consisted of PBMCs or T cells enriched from blood (not recorded which). The receptors come from a woman aged 18-30 years with acute COVID-19.

The rearrangement links TRBV5-1 to TRBJ2-7; tentative D call: TRBD1 (6 bases). The CDR3 sequence is 14 residues long. Per the germline V gene, CDR1 is SGHRS and CDR2 is YFSETQ. Trimming pared 6 bases from V and 3 bases from J, leaving 16 bases between. Written as DNA, the CDR3 is TGCGCCAGCAAAGAGGGGGACGGATTCTACGAGCAGTACTTC. Translation gives CASKEGDGFYEQYF.

V usage is TRBV7-9 and J usage is TRBJ1-1; 9 bases are shared with TRBD1. Germline loops: CDR1 SEHNR, CDR2 FQNEAQ (reference sequence). The CDR3 is 17 amino acids. After removal of 5 bases from V and 0 bases from J, the junction contained 10 bases not matched to a gene. CDR3 sequence (DNA): TGTGCCAGCAGCGTAGGGACAGGGAGGAACATGAACACTGAAGCTTTCTTT. Its protein is CASSVGTGRNMNTEAFF.

The rearrangement links TRBV25-1 to TRBJ2-7, with a tentative D call TRBD2 (6 bases). Germline CDR1 and CDR2: MGHDK and SYGVNS. The CDR3 consists of 14 residues. V was trimmed by 1 base and J by 7 bases, leaving 14 bases between them. The CDR3 sequence is CASSEWGSGGEQYF. CDR3 sequence (DNA): TGTGCCAGCAGTGAATGGGGTAGCGGAGGAGAGCAGTACTTC.

As DNA, the CDR3 is TGTGCCAGCAGTTTAGGCGGATACTCCTACAATGAGCAGTTCTTC. Encoded protein: CASSLGGYSYNEQFF. The rearrangement joins TRBV28 to TRBJ2-1, with D uncertain. Germline V gene data show CDR1 as MDHEN and CDR2 as SYDVKM. V lost 2 bases and J 0 bases, leaving 8 bases between the germline ends. This CDR3 is 15 amino acids long.

V and J are TRBV25-1 and TRBJ2-1, with D unclear. The CDR3 extends over 13 amino acids. Per germline, CDR1 MGHDK and CDR2 SYGVNS. Between the trimmed V and J ends, which lost 3 bases and 8 bases, there was a span of 11 bases. CDR3 amino acids: CASSDAMQDEQFF. DNA for the CDR3: TGTGCCAGCAGTGATGCGATGCAGGATGAGCAGTTCTTC.

The chain joins TRBV5-1 to TRBJ2-7; 8 bases agree with TRBD2. The CDR3 length is 14 residues. Germline-derived CDR1 and CDR2 are SGHRS and YFSETQ. V trimming: 2 bases; J trimming: 6 bases; junction bases outside the gene matches: 7. Here the CDR3 reads CASSFGTRSGEQYF. CDR3 DNA sequence: TGCGCCAGCAGCTTCGGGACTAGGTCGGGCGAGCAGTACTTC.

This rearrangement joins TRBV19 to TRBJ2-3; 8 bases match TRBD2. The CDR3 is 16 residues long. CDR1 LNHDA and CDR2 SQIVND come from the germline V gene (reference sequence). V trimming: 4 bases; J trimming: 4 bases; junction bases outside the gene matches: 10. The CDR3 loop reads CASSRGNRLAPDTQYF. Written as DNA, the CDR3 is TGTGCCAGTAGTAGGGGGAATCGACTAGCGCCAGATACGCAGTATTTT.

V and J are TRBV27 and TRBJ1-3; D possibly corresponds to TRBD1 (6 bases). The germline V gene has CDR1 MNHEY and CDR2 SMNVEV (reference sequence). The germline V and J ends were trimmed by 5 bases and 4 bases, with 12 bases remaining between them. This CDR3 is built from 14 residues. CDR3 sequence reads: CASSPTGNGNTIYF. Here the CDR3 DNA reads TGTGCCAGCAGTCCCACAGGGAACGGAAACACCATATATTTT.

A single count supports this clone. CDR3 region: CASSRTGRGELFF. DNA for the CDR3: TGTGCCAGCAGTCGGACTGGGCGCGGGGAGCTGTTTTTT. V and J are TRBV6-5 and TRBJ2-2, with D maybe TRBD2 (5 bases). The CDR3 covers 13 residues. Per germline, CDR1 MNHEY and CDR2 SVGAGI. Trimming took 5 bases from V and 7 from J, leaving 11 bases between them.

This clone was recorded once. CDR3 protein: CATSRDWGTAYNEQFF. The CDR3 DNA follows: TGTGCCACCAGCAGAGATTGGGGGACAGCTTACAATGAGCAGTTCTTC. The chain is built from TRBV15 and TRBJ2-1; TRBD1 matches at 7 bases. V shed 0 bases and J 4 bases; nucleotides not matched to a gene: 6. In germline, CDR1 is LNHNV, CDR2 YYDKDF (reference sequence). This CDR3 is 16 amino acids long.

This chain connects TRBV5-1 to TRBJ1-4; 7 bases agree with TRBD1. Germline-derived CDR1 and CDR2 are SGHRS and YFSETQ. V lost 3 bases and J lost 8; bases outside the gene matches: 7. The CDR3 spans 14 residues. The CDR3 sequence: CASSSDTGVEKLFF. CDR3 DNA sequence: TGCGCCAGCAGCTCTGACACAGGGGTCGAAAAACTGTTTTTT.

This chain joins TRBV2 and TRBJ1-6; D gene uncertain. CDR3 length equals 13 residues. The V end lost 11 bases, the J end lost 10 bases, and 18 bases lay between the germline ends. Per germline, CDR1 SNHLY and CDR2 FYNNEI. The CDR3 coding sequence is TGTGCCGGTTCATGGAGGAGGAACTCACCCCTCCACTTT. Protein product: CAGSWRRNSPLHF.

The chain combines TRBV11-3 with TRBJ2-7; TRBD1 matches 7 bases. CDR1 and CDR2 from the germline V gene are SGHNT and YENEEA. The CDR3 consists of 16 residues. V gave up 1 base and J gave up 0 bases; unmatched junction bases: 6. The CDR3 region is CASSLVRDRISYEQYF. Written as DNA, the CDR3 is TGTGCCAGCAGCTTAGTAAGGGACAGAATCTCCTACGAGCAGTACTTC.

This chain uses TRBV4-2 with TRBJ1-1; possibly TRBD1 for D (5 bases). This CDR3 has 15 amino acids. The germline V gene has CDR1 LGHNA and CDR2 YNFKEQ. V was shortened by 1 base and J by 6 bases, with 15 bases between the two germline ends. CDR3 DNA sequence: TGTGCCAGCAGCCAAGTCTTTGGGGGGATCGCTGAAGCTTTCTTT. Translation: CASSQVFGGIAEAFF.

CDR3 in amino acids: CASSQRRGYEQYF. CDR3 in DNA: TGTGCCAGCAGCCAGCGAAGGGGCTACGAGCAGTACTTC. The chain links TRBV3-1 (or the pseudogene TRBV3-2) to TRBJ2-7; TRBD1 is a possible D gene (5 bases). V lost 3 bases to trimming and J lost 3 bases, with 9 bases between them. CDR3 length: 13 amino acids. CDR1 is LGHDT, CDR2 YNNKEL, per germline (reference sequence).

The chain joins TRBV7-9 to TRBJ1-1; TRBD1 aligns across 8 bases. Germline V CDR1 and CDR2: SEHNR, FQNEAQ (reference sequence). This CDR3 comprises 16 residues. V shed 1 base, J shed 8 bases, and the junction held 12 bases outside the gene matches. The CDR3 reads CASSLVQYGQGVEAFF. The CDR3 nucleotides read TGTGCCAGCAGCTTAGTCCAATACGGACAGGGAGTCGAAGCTTTCTTT. The full variable domain, with the rest looked up from reference TRBV7-9 and TRBJ1-1, is DTGVSQNPRHKITKRGQNVTFRCDPISEHNRLYWYRQTLGQGPEFLTYFQNEAQLEKSRLLSDRFSAERPKGSFSTLEIQRTEQGDSAMYLCASSLVQYGQGVEAFFGQGTRLTVV.

The chain links TRBV6-1 to TRBJ2-2, with a tentative D call TRBD2 (5 bases). The CDR3 contains 13 residues. V was shortened by 1 base and J by 6 bases, with 6 bases between the two germline ends. The germline V gene encodes CDR1 MNHNS and CDR2 SASEGT. The DNA for the CDR3 is TGTGCCAGCAGTGAAGGGAGGTCCGGGGAGCTGTTTTTT. Amino acids: CASSEGRSGELFF.

This clone was detected only a few times. The sample has other DNA sequences that encode this CDR3 too. V is TRBV11-2 and J is TRBJ1-2; D gene ambiguous. Per germline, CDR1 SGHAT and CDR2 FQNNGV. Trimming shortened V by 4 bases and J by 2 bases, and 2 bases separated the two germline ends. This CDR3 comprises 11 residues. The CDR3 loop is CASSSNYGYTF. CDR3 DNA: TGTGCCAGCAGCTCGAACTATGGCTACACCTTC.

The V and J genes are TRBV10-2 and TRBJ2-2; D ambiguous. CDR1 and CDR2 from the germline V gene are WSHSY and SAAADI. Trimming left V 4 bases short and J 4 bases short, with 7 bases between. CDR3 length: 13 amino acids. The CDR3 bases are TGCGCCAGCAGTGCCCGTTCCACCGGGGAGCTGTTTTTT. Translation gives CASSARSTGELFF.

This rearrangement joins TRBV19 to TRBJ1-1; D remains unclear. This CDR3 is built from 12 residues. Trimming stripped 7 bases from V and 6 bases from J, with 12 bases between. Looked up from germline, CDR1 is LNHDA and CDR2 is SQIVND (reference sequence). CDR3 sequence: CASKDSFSEAFF. The CDR3 DNA reads TGTGCCAGTAAGGATAGCTTCTCTGAAGCTTTCTTT.

On this clone: One junction end does not reproduce the germline sequence, and a read error may be involved. V gene TRBV7-7 combines with J gene TRBJ2-5; TRBD1 aligns across 9 bases. From germline, CDR1 is SSHAT and CDR2 FNYEAQ (reference sequence). The CDR3 spans 15 residues. The CDR3 bases are TGTGCTAGCAGCCCCACAGGGGGCCGGGAAGAGACCCAGTACTTC. As protein: CASSPTGGREETQYF.

The chain couples TRBV7-9 to TRBJ2-2; D is undetermined. V was trimmed by 3 bases and J by 3 bases, leaving 5 bases between them. The CDR3 extends over 13 amino acids. Per germline, CDR1 SEHNR and CDR2 FQNEAQ (reference sequence). The CDR3 is CASSFRDTGELFF. The CDR3 DNA sequence: TGTGCCAGCAGCTTTCGTGACACCGGGGAGCTGTTTTTT.

The chain employs TRBV12-3 or TRBV12-4 and TRBJ1-1; D gene unclear. This CDR3 has 12 residues. Trimming removed 5 bases from V and 12 bases from J, with 16 bases in between. CDR3 protein: CASSLQPEATFF. Here the CDR3 DNA reads TGTGCCAGCAGTCTACAGCCGGAGGCGACTTTCTTT.

This clone was observed once. The chain joins TRBV5-1 to TRBJ2-3, with 7 bases that match TRBD2. The CDR3 totals 17 residues. Germline V lookup: CDR1 SGHRS, CDR2 YFSETQ. J lost 1 base, V lost 6 bases, and 14 bases had no gene match. As DNA, the CDR3 is TGCGCCAGCACCCCTCTAGGGGAGGGACTGGGCACAGATACGCAGTATTTT. This translates into CASTPLGEGLGTDTQYF.

The chain couples TRBV18 to TRBJ1-3, with D perhaps TRBD1 (6 bases). Germline CDR1 is KGHSH and CDR2 is LQKENI. This CDR3 comprises 20 residues. V lost 4 bases and J lost 2, with 27 bases in between. CDR3 sequence (DNA): TGTGCCAGCTCACTAAATCCGGGACAAGTAGACCTGGGCGCTGGAAACACCATATATTTT. Translating gives CASSLNPGQVDLGAGNTIYF.

The chain uses TRBV19 and TRBJ2-7; weak D call: TRBD1 (6 bases). Trimming took 7 bases from V and 1 from J, leaving 11 bases between them. CDR3 length: 13 residues. From germline, CDR1 is LNHDA and CDR2 SQIVND (reference sequence). Here the CDR3 reads CASTLGGSYEQYF. The CDR3 DNA reads as TGTGCCAGTACTTTAGGGGGATCCTACGAGCAGTACTTC.

The chain links TRBV10-3 to TRBJ2-3; 9 nucleotides agree with TRBD1. Germline trimming cut 11 bases from V and 3 bases from J; bases unmatched to any gene: 9. Looked up from germline, CDR1 is ENHRY and CDR2 is SYGVKD. This CDR3 region has 14 residues. The CDR3 sequence is CAARRQGVTDTQYF. In nucleotides, the CDR3 is TGTGCCGCTAGAAGACAGGGGGTAACAGATACGCAGTATTTT.